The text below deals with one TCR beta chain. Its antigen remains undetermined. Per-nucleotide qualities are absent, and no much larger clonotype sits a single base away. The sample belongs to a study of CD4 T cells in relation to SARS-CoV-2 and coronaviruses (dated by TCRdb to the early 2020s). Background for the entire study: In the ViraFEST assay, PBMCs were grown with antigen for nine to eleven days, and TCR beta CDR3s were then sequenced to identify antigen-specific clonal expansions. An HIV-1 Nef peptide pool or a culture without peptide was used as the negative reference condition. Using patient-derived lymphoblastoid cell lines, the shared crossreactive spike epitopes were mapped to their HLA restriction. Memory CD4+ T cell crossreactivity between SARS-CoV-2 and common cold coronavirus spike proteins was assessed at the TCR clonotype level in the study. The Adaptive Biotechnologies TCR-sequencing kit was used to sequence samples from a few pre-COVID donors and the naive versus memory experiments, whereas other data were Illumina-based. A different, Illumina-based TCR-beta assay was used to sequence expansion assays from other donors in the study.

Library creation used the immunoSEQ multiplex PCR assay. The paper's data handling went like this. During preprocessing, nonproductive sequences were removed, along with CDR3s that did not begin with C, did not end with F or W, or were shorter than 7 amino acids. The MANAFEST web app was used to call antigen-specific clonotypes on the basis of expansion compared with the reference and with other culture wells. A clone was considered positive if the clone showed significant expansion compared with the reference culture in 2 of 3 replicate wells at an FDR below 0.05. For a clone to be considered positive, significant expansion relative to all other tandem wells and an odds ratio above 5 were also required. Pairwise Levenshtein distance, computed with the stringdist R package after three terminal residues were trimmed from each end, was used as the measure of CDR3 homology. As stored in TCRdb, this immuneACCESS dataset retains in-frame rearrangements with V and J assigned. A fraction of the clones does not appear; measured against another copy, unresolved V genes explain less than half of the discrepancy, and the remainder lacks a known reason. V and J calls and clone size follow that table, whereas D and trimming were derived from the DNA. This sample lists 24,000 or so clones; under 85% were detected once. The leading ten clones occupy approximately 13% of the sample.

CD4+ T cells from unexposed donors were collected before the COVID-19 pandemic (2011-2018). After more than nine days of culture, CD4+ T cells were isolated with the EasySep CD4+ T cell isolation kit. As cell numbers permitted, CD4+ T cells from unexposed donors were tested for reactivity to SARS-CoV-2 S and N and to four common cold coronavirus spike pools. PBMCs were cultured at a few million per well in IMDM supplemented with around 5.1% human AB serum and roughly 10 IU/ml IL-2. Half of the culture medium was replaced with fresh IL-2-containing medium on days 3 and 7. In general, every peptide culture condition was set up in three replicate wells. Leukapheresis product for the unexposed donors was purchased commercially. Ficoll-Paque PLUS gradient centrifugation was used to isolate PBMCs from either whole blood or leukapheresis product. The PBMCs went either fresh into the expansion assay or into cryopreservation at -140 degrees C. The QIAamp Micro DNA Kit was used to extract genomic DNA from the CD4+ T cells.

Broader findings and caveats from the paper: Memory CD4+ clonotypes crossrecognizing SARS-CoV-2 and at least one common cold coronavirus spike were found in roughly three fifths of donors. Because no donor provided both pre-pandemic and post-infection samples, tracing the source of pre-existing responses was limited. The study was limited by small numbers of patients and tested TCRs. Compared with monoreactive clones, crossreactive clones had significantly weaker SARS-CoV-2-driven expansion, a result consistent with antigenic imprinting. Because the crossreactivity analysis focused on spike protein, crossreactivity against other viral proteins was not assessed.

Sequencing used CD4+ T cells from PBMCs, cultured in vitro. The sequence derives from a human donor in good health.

CDR3 reads: CASGLSAGAYEQYF. The nucleotide sequence reads as follows: TGTGCTAGTGGTTTGTCGGCAGGGGCCTACGAGCAGTACTTC. The chain was built from TRBV12-5 and TRBJ2-7, with TRBD1 perhaps the D gene, on 6 matching bases. V loses 2 bases of germline sequence and J loses 2 bases, and the interval between the two ends is 10 bases. CDR1 and CDR2 (LGHNT, FRNRAP) derive from the germline V gene. Its CDR3 holds 14 amino acids, cysteine through phenylalanine. CDR3 DNA only is kept here, 42 bases in frame from base 1.